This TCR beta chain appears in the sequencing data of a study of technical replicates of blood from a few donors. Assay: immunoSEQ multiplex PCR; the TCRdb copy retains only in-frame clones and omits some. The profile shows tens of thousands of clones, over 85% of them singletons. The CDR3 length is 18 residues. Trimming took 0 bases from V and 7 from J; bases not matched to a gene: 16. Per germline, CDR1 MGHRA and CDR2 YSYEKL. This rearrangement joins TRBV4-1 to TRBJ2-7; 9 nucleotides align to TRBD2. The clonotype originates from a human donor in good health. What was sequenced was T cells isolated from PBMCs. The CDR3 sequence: CASSQDPIAGEYPREQYF. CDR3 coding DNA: TGCGCCAGCAGCCAAGACCCGATAGCGGGAGAATATCCGAGGGAGCAGTACTTC.